Presented here are 4 T cell receptor beta chains from one specimen sequenced in a study of blood T cell repertoires in COVID-19. TCRdb keeps only in-frame clones here, not all; method: immunoSEQ multiplex PCR. Found here are some 150,000 clones, 78% of them singletons; the top ten hold approximately 6%. The sample was PBMCs or T cells enriched from blood (not recorded which). The receptors come from a woman between 50 and 59 years old who had recovered from COVID-19.

V gene TRBV5-4 combines with J gene TRBJ1-6; D not certain. This CDR3 comprises 13 residues. With 9 bases removed from V and 3 bases from J, the gap between germline ends came to 10 bases. Germline values: CDR1 SGHNT, CDR2 YYREEE (reference sequence). This CDR3 reads CAMRRYYNSPLHF. CDR3 in DNA: TGTGCCATGAGGCGATACTATAATTCACCCCTCCACTTT.

V is TRBV27 and J is TRBJ2-7, with D perhaps matching TRBD2 (6 bases). This CDR3 is 14 amino acids long. Trimming left V 8 bases short and J 2 bases short, with 16 bases between. Germline V gene data show CDR1 as MNHEY and CDR2 as SMNVEV (reference sequence). The CDR3 DNA reads TGTGCCAGCGCGGTGGCTAGCGAGGCCTACGAGCAGTACTTC. Translated: CASAVASEAYEQYF.

This clone was seen just once. The rearrangement uses TRBV28 and TRBJ2-3; 7 bases are shared with TRBD1. Trimming removed 7 bases from V and 2 bases from J; junction bases left unmatched: 6. The length of the CDR3 is 14 residues. Per the germline V gene, CDR1 is MDHEN and CDR2 is SYDVKM. The CDR3: CASTRDSPTDTQYF. In DNA form, the CDR3 reads TGTGCCAGCACCCGGGACAGCCCCACAGATACGCAGTATTTT.

The CDR3 sequence: CASSITGPYGYTF. The CDR3 region has the DNA TGTGCCAGTAGTATAACAGGCCCCTATGGCTACACCTTC. The chain has TRBV19 and TRBJ1-2; D is possibly TRBD1 (5 bases). CDR1 is LNHDA, CDR2 SQIVND, per germline (reference sequence). Trimming stripped 2 bases from V and 4 bases from J, with 8 bases between. The CDR3 is 13 amino acids. Variable domain in full (rest from reference TRBV19 and TRBJ1-2): DGGITQSPKYLFRKEGQNVTLSCEQNLNHDAMYWYRQDPGQGLRLIYYSQIVNDFQKGDIAEGYSVSREKKESFPLTVTSAQKNPTAFYLCASSITGPYGYTFGSGTRLTVV.